The clone carrying this TCR beta chain was seen repeatedly, ten times or more. This sample stems from a study of T cell repertoires in cytomegalovirus infection. Background on the study: It was the public TCR beta signatures that indicated both CMV infection and matching HLA type.

TCRdb itself ran the reads through MiXCR, one entry per CDR3 protein. The sample lists roughly 190,000 distinct CDR3 sequences, roughly 9% occurring once. The V end was cut by 1 base, the J end by 1 base, with 7 bases between. The CDR3 runs 14 residues. The germline CDR1 and CDR2 sequences are SGHTA and FQGNSA. The TCR comes from a human donor in good health (CMV status not recorded). Some clones in this sample may be carry-over from other donors' samples. Input material: PBMCs. The gene calls are TRBV7-2 and TRBJ2-5, with D hard to call. Written as DNA, the CDR3 is TGTGCCAGCAGCTTAGTGTATGGCCAAGAGACCCAGTACTTC. It codes for CASSLVYGQETQYF.